Detailed here is one T cell receptor beta chain. Its antigen is unidentified. The sample holds other DNA sequences that translate to the same CDR3. This entry belongs to a study of shared clonotypes between healthy human individuals. Study-wide findings and caveats: On the whole, naive subsets had larger estimated richness than memory subsets had.

V shed 4 bases and J shed 5 bases, with 7 bases lying between them. CDR3 length: 12 residues. The germline CDR1 and CDR2 sequences are SGDLS and YYNGEE. Caucasian adults living in Nashville, Tennessee, provided all samples. Both CD45RO+ cells and CCR7-negative CD45RA+ TemRA cells were combined to make up CD8 memory. Deep-level settings were used for running the assay. Repertoires were generated with immunoSEQ multiplex PCR, while TCRdb's copy carries only in-frame clones and drops some. Altogether approximately 640,000 clones are present, around 91% being singletons, with the ten largest covering less than 40%.

Source material: memory CD8+ T cells from PBMCs. The sample's subset: CD45RO+ cells pooled with CCR7-negative TemRA cells. V gene TRBV9 combines with J gene TRBJ2-1; D is unresolved. The receptor was isolated from a man in his late teens or twenties in good health. Some clones in this sample may be carry-over from other donors' samples. The CDR3 DNA follows: TGTGCCAGCAGCCCCAGAAACAATGAGCAGTTCTTC. Translation: CASSPRNNEQFF.